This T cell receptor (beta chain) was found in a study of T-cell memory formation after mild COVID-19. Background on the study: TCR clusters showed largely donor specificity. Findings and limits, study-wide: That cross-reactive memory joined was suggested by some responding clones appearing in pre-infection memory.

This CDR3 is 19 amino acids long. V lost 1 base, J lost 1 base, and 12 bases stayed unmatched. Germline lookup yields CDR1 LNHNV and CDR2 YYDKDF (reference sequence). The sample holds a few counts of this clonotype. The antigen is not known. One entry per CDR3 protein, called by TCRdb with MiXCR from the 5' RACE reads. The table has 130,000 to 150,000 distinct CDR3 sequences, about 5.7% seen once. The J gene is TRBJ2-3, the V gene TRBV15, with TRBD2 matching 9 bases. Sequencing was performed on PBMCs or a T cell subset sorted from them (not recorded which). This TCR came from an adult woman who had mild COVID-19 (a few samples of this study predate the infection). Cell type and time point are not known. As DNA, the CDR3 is TGTGCCACCAGCAGAGGTGGAGGCGGGAGGGCAATTGGCACAGATACGCAGTATTTT. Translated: CATSRGGGGRAIGTDTQYF.